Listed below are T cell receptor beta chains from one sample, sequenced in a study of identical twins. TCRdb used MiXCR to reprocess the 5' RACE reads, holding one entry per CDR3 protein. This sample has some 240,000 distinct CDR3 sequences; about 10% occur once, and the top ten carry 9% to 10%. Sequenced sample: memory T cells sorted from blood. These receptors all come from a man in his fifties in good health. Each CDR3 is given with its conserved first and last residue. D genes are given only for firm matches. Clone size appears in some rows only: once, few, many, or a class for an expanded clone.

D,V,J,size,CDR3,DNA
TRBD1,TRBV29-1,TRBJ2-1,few,CSVVGTGRVNEQFF,TGCAGCGTTGTAGGGACAGGGAGGGTCAATGAGCAGTTCTTC
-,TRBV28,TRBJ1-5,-,CASSRTQPQHF,TGTGCCAGCAGTCGGACTCAGCCCCAGCATTTT
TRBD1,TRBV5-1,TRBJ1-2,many,CASSLEGASGYTF,TGCGCCAGCAGCTTGGAGGGGGCGAGTGGCTACACCTTC
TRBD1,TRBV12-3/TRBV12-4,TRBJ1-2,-,CASSRTQGFANYGYTF,TGTGCCAGCAGTCGCACACAGGGGTTCGCTAACTATGGCTACACCTTC
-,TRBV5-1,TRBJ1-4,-,CASSPGQGDINEKLFF,TGCGCCAGCAGCCCCGGGCAGGGAGACATAAATGAAAAACTGTTTTTT
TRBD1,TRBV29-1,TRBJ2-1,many,CSVVTGAYNEQFF,TGCAGCGTAGTGACAGGGGCCTACAATGAGCAGTTCTTC
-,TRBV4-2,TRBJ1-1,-,CASSQDSQLNTEAFF,TGTGCCAGCAGCCAAGACAGCCAACTGAACACTGAAGCTTTCTTT
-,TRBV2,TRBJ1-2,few,CASSEQGRGRGYTF,TGTGCCAGCAGTGAGCAGGGCAGGGGCCGGGGCTACACCTTC
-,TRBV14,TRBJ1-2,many,CASSRTAANYGYTF,TGTGCCAGCAGTCGGACAGCCGCTAACTATGGCTACACCTTC
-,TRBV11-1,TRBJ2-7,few,CASSLGQTRSYEQYF,TGTGCCAGCAGCTTAGGCCAGACTCGCTCCTACGAGCAGTACTTC
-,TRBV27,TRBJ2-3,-,CASSSSFGGTRTDTQYF,TGTGCCAGCAGTTCCTCGTTTGGCGGGACGAGGACAGATACGCAGTATTTT
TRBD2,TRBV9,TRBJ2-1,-,CASSVSPAGAFEQFF,TGTGCCAGCAGCGTATCGCCAGCGGGAGCGTTTGAGCAGTTCTTC
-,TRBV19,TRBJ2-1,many,CASSVGWGNYNEQFF,TGTGCCAGTAGTGTCGGGTGGGGCAACTACAATGAGCAGTTCTTC
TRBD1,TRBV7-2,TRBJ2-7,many,CASSSWGQAYEQYF,TGTGCCAGCAGCTCCTGGGGACAGGCCTACGAGCAGTACTTC
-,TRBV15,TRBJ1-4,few,CATSRDRGGSKLFF,TGTGCCACCAGCAGAGACAGGGGCGGCTCCAAACTGTTTTTT
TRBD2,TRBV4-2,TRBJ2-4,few,CASSQVGSGGLNIQYF,TGTGCCAGCAGCCAAGTCGGGTCGGGAGGGTTAAACATTCAGTACTTC
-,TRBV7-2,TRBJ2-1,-,CASSPGGGRTYNEQFF,TGTGCCAGCAGCCCGGGGGGCGGGCGTACCTACAATGAGCAGTTCTTC
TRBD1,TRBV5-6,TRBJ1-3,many,CASSSDRGRGNTIYF,TGTGCCAGCAGCTCTGACAGGGGGCGAGGAAACACCATATATTTT
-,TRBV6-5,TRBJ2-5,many,CASSWGVEQETQYF,TGTGCCAGCAGTTGGGGGGTAGAACAAGAGACCCAGTACTTC
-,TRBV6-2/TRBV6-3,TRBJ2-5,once,CASREPQYF,TGTGCCAGCAGGGAGCCCCAGTACTTC
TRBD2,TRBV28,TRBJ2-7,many,CASSSRWAGAPYEQYF,TGTGCCAGCAGTTCCCGATGGGCGGGAGCCCCCTACGAGCAGTACTTC
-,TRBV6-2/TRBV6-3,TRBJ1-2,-,CASSSPTGVGGYTF,TGTGCCAGCAGCTCTCCAACGGGGGTCGGAGGCTACACCTTC
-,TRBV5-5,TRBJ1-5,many,CASSLEVGGYEPQHF,TGTGCCAGCAGCTTGGAGGTTGGGGGCTACGAACCCCAGCATTTT
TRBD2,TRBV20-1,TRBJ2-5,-,CSAKNWREVRETQYF,TGCAGTGCTAAAAACTGGCGGGAGGTGCGGGAGACCCAGTACTTC
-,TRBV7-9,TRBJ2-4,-,CASNRYAEAKNIQYF,TGTGCCAGCAACCGGTACGCAGAAGCCAAAAACATTCAGTACTTC
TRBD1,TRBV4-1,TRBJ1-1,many,CASSLRTGQTEAFF,TGCGCCAGCAGCCTACGGACAGGGCAGACTGAAGCTTTCTTT
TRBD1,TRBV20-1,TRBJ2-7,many,CSAIPGQGTYEQYF,TGCAGTGCTATTCCGGGACAGGGCACCTACGAGCAGTACTTC
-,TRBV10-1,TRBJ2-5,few,CASSENLSGGQYF,TGCGCCAGCAGTGAGAACCTGTCCGGGGGCCAGTACTTC
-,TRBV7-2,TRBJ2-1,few,CASSLVGAYNEQFF,TGTGCCAGCAGCTTAGTAGGGGCCTACAATGAGCAGTTCTTC
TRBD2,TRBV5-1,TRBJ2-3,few,CASSSHGLGSTDTQYF,TGCGCCAGCAGCTCCCACGGACTAGGGAGCACAGATACGCAGTATTTT
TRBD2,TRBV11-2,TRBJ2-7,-,CASSLARTSSYEQYF,TGTGCCAGCAGCTTAGCCCGGACTAGCAGCTACGAGCAGTACTTC
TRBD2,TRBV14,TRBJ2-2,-,CASSLGGGNGELFF,TGTGCCAGCAGCCTAGGCGGGGGTAACGGGGAGCTGTTTTTT
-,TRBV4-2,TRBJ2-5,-,CASSQVSGEETQYF,TGTGCCAGCAGCCAAGTATCGGGGGAAGAGACCCAGTACTTC
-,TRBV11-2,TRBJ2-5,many,CASSSIYNKQETQYF,TGTGCCAGCAGCTCGATCTATAACAAACAAGAGACCCAGTACTTC